The rows below give T cell receptor beta chains drawn from one sample of a study of blood T cells in healthy people across ages. Using its own MiXCR run on the 5' RACE reads, TCRdb lists one record per CDR3 protein. The data show under 950,000 distinct CDR3 sequences, about a fifth seen once. The sample taken for sequencing was blood. The receptor set was obtained from a man in his 70s in good health. Both conserved end residues are part of each CDR3. D genes are given only for firm matches. The size of a clone is reported for some rows only, either as once, few or many, or as a class for expanded clones.

few,TRBV6-5,TRBJ2-5,TRBD2,TGTGCCAGCAGTTACTCGGGACTAGCGGGGCCCATTCGGTTCTTC,CASSYSGLAGPIRFF
.,TRBV29-1,TRBJ1-3,.,TGCAGCGTTGATCTGTCCAGGGATGGAACAGCTGGAAACACCATATATTTT,CSVDLSRDGTAGNTIYF
.,TRBV28,TRBJ2-2,TRBD1,TGTGCCATCAAGGGGGCCGGGGTAAACACCGGGGAGCTGTTTTTT,CAIKGAGVNTGELFF
.,TRBV5-1,TRBJ1-4,.,TGCGCCAGCAGCCCTATACAGGGTAAGGAAGTTGAAAAACTGTTTTTT,CASSPIQGKEVEKLFF
.,TRBV4-3,TRBJ2-2,TRBD2,TGCGCCAGCAGCCAAGCACTAGCGGGAGTCCGGGAGCTGTTTTTT,CASSQALAGVRELFF
.,TRBV5-6,TRBJ2-5,TRBD1,TGTGCCAGCAGCGCCCCCGGGACAGTACAAGAGACCCAGTACTTC,CASSAPGTVQETQYF
.,TRBV5-1,TRBJ2-3,TRBD2,TGCGCCAGCAGCTCAAGAGCGGGGTCAAGCACAGATACGCAGTATTTT,CASSSRAGSSTDTQYF
many,TRBV12-3/TRBV12-4,TRBJ1-5,TRBD1,TGTGCCAGCAGTTTGGGACAGGGCATTGCGCCCCAGCATTTT,CASSLGQGIAPQHF
.,TRBV6-5,TRBJ2-2,.,TGTGCCAGCAGTTACGGGGGGCCCACCGGGGAGCTGTTTTTT,CASSYGGPTGELFF
few,TRBV28,TRBJ1-5,.,TGTGCCAGCAGTTTCGGTCAGCCCCAGCATTTT,CASSFGQPQHF
.,TRBV27,TRBJ2-5,.,TGTGCCAGCAGTGTAGGGGTCGGTCTAGGTGAGACCCAGTACTTC,CASSVGVGLGETQYF
many,TRBV28,TRBJ1-1,.,TGTGCCAGCAGTTTATTCGGGGTTGGCCGTGTGAACACTGAAGCTTTCTTT,CASSLFGVGRVNTEAFF
.,TRBV12-5,TRBJ1-3,.,TGTGCTAGTGGTTTGCGAGGGCCGTTCAGGGAGGGTTCTGGAAACACCATATATTTT,CASGLRGPFREGSGNTIYF
many,TRBV4-3,TRBJ2-1,.,TGCGCCAGCAGCCAAGACTGGACAGCGTCCTACAATGAGCAGTTCTTC,CASSQDWTASYNEQFF